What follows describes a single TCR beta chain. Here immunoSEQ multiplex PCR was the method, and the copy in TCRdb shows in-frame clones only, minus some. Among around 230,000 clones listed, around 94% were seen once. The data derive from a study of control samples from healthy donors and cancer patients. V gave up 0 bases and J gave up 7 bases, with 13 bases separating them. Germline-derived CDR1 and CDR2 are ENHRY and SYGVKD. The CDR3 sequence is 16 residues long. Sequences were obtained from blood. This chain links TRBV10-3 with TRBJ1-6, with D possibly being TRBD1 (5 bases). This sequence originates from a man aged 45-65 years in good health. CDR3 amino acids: CAISESGAVSNSPLHF. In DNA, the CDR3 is TGTGCCATCAGTGAGTCCGGGGCGGTGTCAAATTCACCCCTCCACTTT.